What follows are 8 T cell receptor beta chains derived from one specimen sequenced in a study of graft-versus-host responses after intestinal transplantation. Antigens for these TCRs are unknown. Repertoires were generated with immunoSEQ multiplex PCR, while TCRdb's copy carries only in-frame clones and drops some. This table holds some 90,000 clones, under 95% found once. The sequencing here drew on unstimulated CD8+ T cells sorted from spleen or lymph node cells, taken before transplant. These receptors were collected from a human donor who was the organ donor for an intestinal transplant.

This chain connects TRBV4-3 to TRBJ1-2, with TRBD1 as a possible D gene (5 bases). Germline CDR1 and CDR2: LGHNA and YSLEER. Trimming shortened V by 0 bases and J by 5 bases, and 13 bases separated the two germline ends. This CDR3 region has 15 residues. The CDR3 sequence: CASSQDLGTGYGYTF. CDR3 DNA sequence: TGCGCCAGCAGCCAAGATCTTGGAACAGGATATGGCTACACCTTC.

This clone showed up just a few times. V and J are TRBV7-6 and TRBJ2-3; weak D call: TRBD2 (7 bases). The germline V gene has CDR1 SGHVS and CDR2 FNYEAQ. This CDR3 contains 18 residues. Trimming cost V 1 base and J 2 bases, with 19 bases left between them. The DNA of the CDR3 is TGTGCCAGCAGCTTAGTCCCTCCAGTCGCGGGGGCCACAGATACGCAGTATTTT. Amino acids: CASSLVPPVAGATDTQYF.

V and J are TRBV5-1 and TRBJ2-3, with D maybe TRBD1 (6 bases). CDR1 is SGHRS, CDR2 YFSETQ, per germline. The CDR3 runs to 13 residues. Trimming took 3 bases from V and 6 from J, leaving 11 bases between them. The CDR3 sequence is CASSYVQGDTQYF. Written as DNA, the CDR3 is TGCGCCAGCAGCTACGTACAGGGCGATACGCAGTATTTT.

The chain couples TRBV4-1 to TRBJ1-2; unclear D gene. The CDR3 is made up of 15 amino acids. The germline V gene encodes CDR1 MGHRA and CDR2 YSYEKL. Between the trimmed V and J ends, which lost 4 bases and 3 bases, there was a span of 15 bases. CDR3 loop: CASSPDHPGDYGYTF. The CDR3 DNA is TGCGCCAGCAGCCCTGATCATCCCGGGGACTATGGCTACACCTTC.

This clone has just a few counts. This rearrangement joins TRBV19 to TRBJ2-5; D possibly corresponds to TRBD2 (5 bases). Germline loops: CDR1 LNHDA, CDR2 SQIVND (reference sequence). V was pared by 3 bases and J by 2 bases, with 10 bases between. The CDR3 extends over 14 amino acids. CDR3 region: CASSMSRDQETQYF. DNA of the CDR3: TGTGCCAGTAGTATGTCGAGGGATCAAGAGACCCAGTACTTC.

The rearrangement uses TRBV28 and TRBJ1-6; a weak D match, TRBD1 (5 bases). In germline, CDR1 is MDHEN, CDR2 SYDVKM. CDR3 size: 17 residues. The V end was cut by 3 bases, the J end by 0 bases, with 12 bases between. The CDR3 region has the DNA TGTGCCAGCAGTTTTCTTCAGGGTAGCTCCTATAATTCACCCCTCCACTTT. As protein: CASSFLQGSSYNSPLHF.

The chain joins TRBV19 to TRBJ2-7; the match to TRBD1 covers 9 bases. The germline V gene encodes CDR1 LNHDA and CDR2 SQIVND (reference sequence). This CDR3 has 15 residues. The trim removed 3 bases at V and 0 bases at J, leaving 3 bases unmatched. As DNA, the CDR3 is TGTGCCAGTAGTATGGGGACAGGGAGCTCCTACGAGCAGTACTTC. This gives the protein CASSMGTGSSYEQYF.

The chain is built from TRBV5-1 and TRBJ1-6, with 7 bases aligning to TRBD1. The trim removed 1 base at V and 3 bases at J, leaving 4 bases unmatched. The germline V gene has CDR1 SGHRS and CDR2 YFSETQ. The CDR3 is made up of 16 amino acids. CDR3 sequence reads: CASSLSQGVYNSPLHF. CDR3 DNA sequence: TGCGCCAGCAGCTTGTCCCAGGGGGTCTATAATTCACCCCTCCACTTT. Based on the CDR3 plus reference TRBV5-1 and TRBJ1-6, the full variable domain is KAGVTQTPRYLIKTRGQQVTLSCSPISGHRSVSWYQQTPGQGLQFLFEYFSETQRNKGNFPGRFSGRQFSNSRSEMNVSTLELGDSALYLCASSLSQGVYNSPLHFGNGTRLTVT.